The 16 T cell receptor beta chains given below trace back to one sample, sequenced in a study of shared clonotypes between healthy human individuals. Sequencing was performed with immunoSEQ multiplex PCR; in TCRdb, only in-frame clones are kept and a portion is missing. The repertoire holds some 650,000 clones, roughly 97% seen once, with 0.057% in the top ten. Sequencing was performed on naive CD4+ T cells sorted from blood. Subset given: CD45RA+ positively selected. These receptors all stem from a woman in her twenties or thirties in good health.

Concerning this clone: The same CDR3 also results from other DNA sequences found in this sample. This chain connects TRBV9 to TRBJ2-3; D is uncertain. Trimming left V 0 bases short and J 0 bases short, with 5 bases between. The CDR3 has 14 residues. Germline CDR1 and CDR2: SGDLS and YYNGEE. The CDR3 loop reads CASSVVGSTDTQYF. As DNA, the CDR3 is TGTGCCAGCAGCGTAGTAGGTAGCACAGATACGCAGTATTTT.

The rearrangement links TRBV2 to TRBJ2-1; 7 bases align to TRBD2. This CDR3 contains 15 residues. CDR1 SNHLY and CDR2 FYNNEI come from the germline V gene. V lost 3 bases, J lost 13 bases, and 15 bases stayed unmatched. CDR3: CASSEGTVGGVPQFF. The DNA for the CDR3 is TGTGCCAGCAGTGAGGGGACCGTGGGGGGGGTTCCCCAGTTCTTC.

This clone was observed a single time. The J gene is TRBJ1-4, the V gene TRBV28, with 7 nucleotides matching TRBD1. The CDR3 has 13 residues. Trimming took 7 bases from V and 3 from J; bases not matched to a gene: 2. Germline loops: CDR1 MDHEN, CDR2 SYDVKM. In nucleotides, the CDR3 is TGTGCCAGCAATCAGGGGGCTAATGAAAAACTGTTTTTT. It encodes CASNQGANEKLFF.

Only one count was recorded for this clone. This chain joins TRBV28 and TRBJ1-3, with 7 bases matching TRBD1. The CDR3 is made up of 13 amino acids. Germline trimming cut 8 bases from V and 7 bases from J; bases unmatched to any gene: 8. Germline V gene data show CDR1 as MDHEN and CDR2 as SYDVKM. CDR3 DNA: TGTGCCAGCTCCGGGACAGTTCCGAACACCATATATTTT. Residues: CASSGTVPNTIYF.

This clone showed up just once. One junction end does not reproduce the germline sequence, and a read error may be involved. Other DNA sequences from this sample encode an identical CDR3 as well. The V and J genes are TRBV27 and TRBJ1-1; 7 nucleotides match TRBD1. The V gene's germline CDR1 is MNHEY and CDR2 SMNVEV (reference sequence). The CDR3 has 14 residues. CDR3 nucleotide sequence: TGCGCCAGCAGTTTACAGGGGTTCCTTACTGAAGCTTTCTTT. Protein product: CASSLQGFLTEAFF.

The rearrangement uses TRBV30 and TRBJ1-5, with D unclear. The CDR3 loop spans 14 amino acids. CDR1 is GTSNPN and CDR2 is SVGIG in the germline V gene (reference sequence). V lost 0 bases, J lost 1 base, and 7 bases lay in between. CDR3 sequence: CAWSVTPSNQPQHF. The CDR3 DNA sequence: TGTGCCTGGAGTGTTACACCAAGCAATCAGCCCCAGCATTTT.

J is TRBJ1-3 and V is TRBV7-2; D may be TRBD1 (6 bases). Germline lookup yields CDR1 SGHTA and CDR2 FQGNSA. V was clipped by 1 base and J by 0 bases, with 10 bases between them. The CDR3 loop spans 16 amino acids. The CDR3 DNA reads TGTGCCAGCAGCTTAGAACAGGGTTACTCTGGAAACACCATATATTTT. Translation: CASSLEQGYSGNTIYF. The full variable domain, with the rest looked up from reference TRBV7-2 and TRBJ1-3, is GAGVSQSPSNKVTEKGKDVELRCDPISGHTALYWYRQSLGQGLEFLIYFQGNSAPDKSGLPSDRFSAERTGGSVSTLTIQRTQQEDSAVYLCASSLEQGYSGNTIYFGEGSWLTVV.

The rearrangement joins TRBV2 to TRBJ2-3, with 8 bases lining up with TRBD2. This CDR3 region has 13 residues. Germline V CDR1 and CDR2: SNHLY, FYNNEI. V shed 7 bases, J shed 0 bases, and the junction held 0 bases outside the gene matches. CDR3 in amino acids: CASKRESTDTQYF. The CDR3 region has the DNA TGTGCCAGCAAGCGGGAGAGCACAGATACGCAGTATTTT.

CDR3 residues: CASDREASQPQHF. The CDR3 nucleotides read TGTGCCAGCGACAGGGAAGCGAGTCAGCCCCAGCATTTT. The V gene is TRBV2, the J gene TRBJ1-5; 7 bases agree with TRBD1. From germline, CDR1 is SNHLY and CDR2 FYNNEI. CDR3 length equals 13 residues. The V gene end was trimmed by 8 bases and the J gene end by 6 bases; junction bases not matched to a gene: 7.

CDR3 in amino acids: CASSAVLMDVNTEAFF. The CDR3 bases are TGTGCCAGCTCAGCGGTTCTCATGGACGTGAACACTGAAGCTTTCTTT. The gene calls are TRBV18 and TRBJ1-1; D ambiguous. The CDR3 is 16 residues long. The germline gives CDR1 KGHSH, CDR2 LQKENI. V lost 5 bases to trimming and J lost 0 bases, with 16 bases between them.

This clone showed up just once. V and J are TRBV7-9 and TRBJ2-3, with D perhaps TRBD2 (5 bases). V lost 1 base and J 6 bases, leaving 14 bases between the germline ends. In germline, CDR1 is SEHNR, CDR2 FQNEAQ (reference sequence). The CDR3 is 15 residues long. This CDR3 is CASSLGGGRQDTQYF. The DNA of the CDR3 is TGTGCCAGCAGCTTAGGCGGCGGGCGGCAGGATACGCAGTATTTT.

In regard to this clone: This sample includes further DNA sequences coding for the same CDR3. CDR3 nucleotide sequence: TGTGCCAGTGGGGGTGTTCAGCCCCAGCATTTT. As protein: CASGGVQPQHF. The gene calls are TRBV19 and TRBJ1-5; perhaps TRBD1 as D (5 bases). The CDR3 has 11 residues. Between the trimmed V and J ends, which lost 8 bases and 6 bases, there was a span of 8 bases. Germline V gene sequence: CDR1 LNHDA, CDR2 SQIVND (reference sequence).

This clone appeared a few times. The chain has TRBV6-5 and TRBJ2-7; D call uncertain. V was pared by 4 bases and J by 3 bases, with 4 bases between. The CDR3 spans 11 residues. CDR1 is MNHEY, CDR2 SVGAGI, per germline. The CDR3 nucleotides read TGTGCCAGCAGTTTCAACTACGAGCAGTACTTC. It yields the protein CASSFNYEQYF.

On this clone: In the same sample, other DNA sequences code for this CDR3. The chain uses TRBV5-1 and TRBJ2-3; D uncertain. Between the trimmed V and J ends, which lost 0 bases and 1 base, there was a span of 3 bases. Per the germline V gene, CDR1 is SGHRS and CDR2 is YFSETQ. This CDR3 region has 13 residues. The CDR3 DNA sequence: TGCGCCAGCAGCTTGGGAGGCACAGATACGCAGTATTTT. This translates into CASSLGGTDTQYF.

The V gene is TRBV11-3, the J gene TRBJ1-5; D is possibly TRBD1 (6 bases). This CDR3 has 18 residues. Germline CDR1 reads SGHNT; CDR2 reads YENEEA. The V gene lost 4 bases and the J gene lost 3 bases, with 22 bases spanning the gap. CDR3 nucleotide sequence: TGTGCCAGCAGCTCTATAGGGGAAGGGGGTATGAACAATCAGCCCCAGCATTTT. Translating it yields CASSSIGEGGMNNQPQHF.

The chain couples TRBV4-1 to TRBJ2-7; 11 bases are shared with TRBD2. Trimming cost V 6 bases and J 3 bases; bases outside gene matches: 13. Germline loops: CDR1 MGHRA, CDR2 YSYEKL. The CDR3 is 17 amino acids. The CDR3 region has the DNA TGCGCCAGCAGTCTTCTAGCGGGAGGCCGACATTACTACGAGCAGTACTTC. This encodes CASSLLAGGRHYYEQYF.